This T cell receptor (beta chain) emerged from a study of human T cells and chemical hapten exposure. CDR1 is DFQATT and CDR2 is SNEGSKA in the germline V gene (reference sequence). V lost 0 bases, J lost 2 bases, and 6 bases stayed unmatched. This CDR3 is built from 15 residues. Overall study results and limits: Sensitizing to DPC left TCRs with a frequency above 1 in 1000 unaltered.

Whole blood that had not been fractionated was the source of extracted total RNA. During construction of the library, unique molecular identifiers were attached to individual cDNA molecules for quantitative, reproducible TCR counting. MiXCR, applied by TCRdb to the reads, yields one record per CDR3 protein. The profile shows about 120,000 distinct CDR3 sequences, 6.5% to 10% of them singletons. This clonotype was seen more than once but under ten times. Its matching antigen is unknown. This sequence joins TRBV20-1 and TRBJ2-7, with 8 bases that match TRBD1. The source is a human donor in good health. Some clones in this sample may be carry-over from other donors' samples. Sequencing was carried out using whole blood. CDR3: CSARDPRTGPYEQYF. CDR3 nucleotide sequence: TGCAGTGCTAGAGATCCCCGGACAGGGCCCTACGAGCAGTACTTC.